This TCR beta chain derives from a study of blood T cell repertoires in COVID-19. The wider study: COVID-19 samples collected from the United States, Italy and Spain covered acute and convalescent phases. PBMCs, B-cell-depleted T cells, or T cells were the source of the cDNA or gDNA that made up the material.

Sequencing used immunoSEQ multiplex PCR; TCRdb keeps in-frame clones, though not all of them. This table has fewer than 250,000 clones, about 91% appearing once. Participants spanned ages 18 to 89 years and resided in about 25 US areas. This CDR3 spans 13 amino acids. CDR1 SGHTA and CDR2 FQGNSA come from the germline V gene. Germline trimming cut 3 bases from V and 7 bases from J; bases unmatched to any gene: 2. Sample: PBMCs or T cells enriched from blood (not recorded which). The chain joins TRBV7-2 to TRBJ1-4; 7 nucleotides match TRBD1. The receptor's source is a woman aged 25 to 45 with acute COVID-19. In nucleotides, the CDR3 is TGTGCCAGCAGCTTGGGACAGACTGAAAAACTGTTTTTT. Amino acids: CASSLGQTEKLFF. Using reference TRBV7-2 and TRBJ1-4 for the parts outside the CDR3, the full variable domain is GAGVSQSPSNKVTEKGKDVELRCDPISGHTALYWYRQSLGQGLEFLIYFQGNSAPDKSGLPSDRFSAERTGGSVSTLTIQRTQQEDSAVYLCASSLGQTEKLFFGSGTQLSVL.